The 24 T cell receptor beta chains below come from one sample, sequenced in a study of T-cell memory formation after mild COVID-19. TCRdb re-analysed the 5' RACE reads in MiXCR, keeping a single row per CDR3 protein. The sample includes roughly 350,000 distinct CDR3 sequences, under 25% of them seen just once. The sequenced sample consisted of PBMCs or a T cell subset sorted from them (not recorded which). Every receptor here comes from an adult woman who had mild COVID-19 (a few samples of this study predate the infection). Cell type and time point are not known.

The CDR3 bases are TGTGCCAGTAGTATAGATACCGGGAGGGCCGACAATGAGCAGTTCTTC. This encodes CASSIDTGRADNEQFF. The chain carries TRBV19 and TRBJ2-1; 8 positions match TRBD2. With 0 bases clipped from V and 5 bases from J, the junction kept 6 bases outside the gene matches. The length of the CDR3 is 16 residues. CDR1 and CDR2 from the germline V gene are LNHDA and SQIVND (reference sequence).

The J gene is TRBJ2-5, the V gene TRBV6-6; TRBD1 might be the D (5 bases). The CDR3 consists of 17 residues. From germline, CDR1 is MNHNY and CDR2 SVGAGI (reference sequence). Trimming cost V 9 bases and J 5 bases, with 28 bases left between them. CDR3 DNA sequence: TGTGCCAGTAGGGGTCGACTGTCTACGCCCAATTTGGAGACCCAGTACTTC. Translated: CASRGRLSTPNLETQYF.

The V and J genes are TRBV30 and TRBJ1-1; possible D gene TRBD1, 5 bases. The CDR3 is 14 residues long. Germline CDR1 reads GTSNPN; CDR2 reads SVGIG (reference sequence). V was trimmed by 0 bases and J by 3 bases, leaving 11 bases between them. The CDR3 sequence is CAWSVLRGYTEAFF. DNA of the CDR3: TGTGCCTGGAGTGTACTTAGGGGCTACACTGAAGCTTTCTTT. The full variable domain, in which reference TRBV30 and TRBJ1-1 provide the parts outside the CDR3, is SQTIHQWPATLVQPVGSPLSLECTVEGTSNPNLYWYRQAAGRGLQLLFYSVGIGQISSEVPQNLSASRPQDRQFILSSKKLLLSDSGFYLCAWSVLRGYTEAFFGQGTRLTVV.

At least ten counts were recorded for this clonotype. The chain uses TRBV7-9 and TRBJ2-7; possible D gene TRBD1, 6 bases. With 5 bases removed from V and 2 bases from J, the gap between germline ends came to 10 bases. CDR1 is SEHNR, CDR2 FQNEAQ, per germline (reference sequence). This CDR3 is built from 13 residues. The CDR3 is CASSPGAPYEQYF. CDR3 nucleotides: TGTGCCAGCAGCCCAGGGGCCCCCTACGAGCAGTACTTC.

The V and J genes are TRBV30 and TRBJ1-1; unclear D gene. The CDR3 contains 12 residues. The V gene lost 2 bases and the J gene lost 5 bases, with 9 bases spanning the gap. The V gene's germline CDR1 is GTSNPN and CDR2 SVGIG (reference sequence). CDR3 in amino acids: CAWSTQATEAFF. CDR3 coding DNA: TGTGCCTGGAGTACCCAAGCGACTGAAGCTTTCTTT.

V gene TRBV12-3 or TRBV12-4 combines with J gene TRBJ2-2; TRBD2 might be the D (5 bases). V was cut by 6 bases and J by 4 bases, with 12 bases left in between. The CDR3 length is 14 residues. Here the CDR3 reads CASRAEVTTGELFF. CDR3 nucleotide sequence: TGTGCCAGCAGGGCGGAGGTGACCACCGGGGAGCTGTTTTTT.

The rearrangement joins TRBV6-5 to TRBJ2-2; the D call may be TRBD1 or TRBD2 (5 bases each). The CDR3 sequence is 16 residues long. The V end lost 3 bases, the J end lost 6 bases, and 17 bases lay between the germline ends. CDR1 and CDR2 (germline): MNHEY, SVGAGI. CDR3 DNA: TGTGCCAGCAGTTATGGGACCGACCACCGGTCCGGGGAGCTGTTTTTT. Amino acids: CASSYGTDHRSGELFF.

V and J are TRBV6-4 and TRBJ1-2; 8 bases are a match to TRBD1. CDR1 is MRHNA and CDR2 is SNTAGT in the germline V gene. V gave up 0 bases and J gave up 3 bases; unmatched junction bases: 0. This CDR3 spans 14 amino acids. In DNA, the CDR3 is TGTGCCAGCAGTGACTCGACAGGGGACTATGGCTACACCTTC. It translates to CASSDSTGDYGYTF.

The genes are TRBV12-3 or TRBV12-4 and TRBJ2-3; perhaps TRBD2 as D (6 bases). The CDR3 is made up of 16 amino acids. Trimming left V 7 bases short and J 1 base short, with 18 bases between. CDR3 amino acids: CASTIPTGTGTDTQYF. DNA for the CDR3: TGTGCCAGCACCATCCCAACGGGGACTGGCACAGATACGCAGTATTTT.

This clonotype was detected a few times. The chain links TRBV14 to TRBJ2-2; D is undetermined. Between the trimmed V and J ends, which lost 2 bases and 3 bases, there was a span of 4 bases. The CDR3 sequence is 13 residues long. Germline CDR1 is SGHDN and CDR2 is FVKESK. CDR3 DNA sequence: TGTGCCAGCAGCCAACGGCACACCGGGGAGCTGTTTTTT. It encodes CASSQRHTGELFF.

This clonotype was seen repeatedly, ten times or more. The rearrangement joins TRBV20-1 to TRBJ2-1; D uncertain. Germline V gene lookup returns CDR1 DFQATT and CDR2 SNEGSKA (reference sequence). The V end was cut by 1 base, the J end by 0 bases, with 4 bases between. This CDR3 spans 13 amino acids. CDR3 in amino acids: CSARGGSYNEQFF. The CDR3 bases are TGCAGTGCTAGAGGAGGCTCCTACAATGAGCAGTTCTTC.

This clonotype has a single count. Compared with germline, one end of the junction differs, possibly owing to a read error. The chain couples TRBV5-6 to TRBJ2-7; weak D call: TRBD2 (5 bases). In germline, CDR1 is SGHDT, CDR2 YYEEEE. The CDR3 is 14 residues long. CDR3 bases: TGTGCCAGCAGCCCATTCGGGATAGCCTCGACATGGGACTTC. Its protein product is CASSPFGIASTWDF.

This clonotype was seen repeatedly, ten times or more. The genes are TRBV3-1 and TRBJ2-5; TRBD2 agrees at 12 bases. Germline CDR1 is LGHDT and CDR2 is YNNKEL (reference sequence). This CDR3 spans 22 amino acids. V lost 3 bases to trimming and J lost 1 base; unmatched junction nucleotides: 21. The CDR3 coding sequence is TGTGCCAGCAGCCAGAGCGCGTTACAGGGTGGGGGACTAGCGGGCGTCCAAGAGACCCAGTACTTC. It specifies CASSQSALQGGGLAGVQETQYF.

A few counts support this clonotype. This chain connects TRBV5-5 to TRBJ2-7, with TRBD1 matching 7 bases. Trimming took 4 bases from V and 7 from J; bases not matched to a gene: 14. In germline, CDR1 is SGHKS, CDR2 YYEKEE (reference sequence). The CDR3 is made up of 15 amino acids. The CDR3 reads CASSPKTGPWGEQYF. The CDR3 nucleotides read TGTGCCAGCAGCCCTAAGACAGGGCCCTGGGGGGAGCAGTACTTC.

This sequence joins TRBV7-9 and TRBJ1-1; D remains unclear. Germline loops: CDR1 SEHNR, CDR2 FQNEAQ (reference sequence). V was shortened by 0 bases and J by 7 bases, with 6 bases between the two germline ends. There are 12 residues in the CDR3. The CDR3 protein is CASSLADGEAFF. The CDR3 DNA is TGTGCCAGCAGCTTAGCCGACGGTGAAGCTTTCTTT.

V and J are TRBV6-2 or TRBV6-3 and TRBJ2-3, with 8 bases aligning to TRBD2. J gave up 0 bases and V 7 bases, and 6 bases lay outside the gene matches. CDR1 MNHEY and CDR2 SVGEGT come from the germline V gene. The CDR3 totals 15 residues. In DNA form, the CDR3 reads TGTGCCAGCAAAGGTAGCGGGGATAGCACAGATACGCAGTATTTT. The encoded protein is CASKGSGDSTDTQYF.

This clonotype was seen a few times. The chain couples TRBV7-9 to TRBJ2-4; D may be TRBD1 (5 bases). CDR1 is SEHNR and CDR2 is FQNEAQ in the germline V gene (reference sequence). Between the trimmed V and J ends, which lost 5 bases and 6 bases, there was a span of 17 bases. The CDR3 has 15 residues. The CDR3 coding sequence is TGTGCCAGCAGCCTCGACAGCTCCTACCTAAACATTCAGTACTTC. This translates into CASSLDSSYLNIQYF.

J is TRBJ2-1 and V is TRBV20-1; D possibly corresponds to TRBD2 (6 bases). Trimming stripped 6 bases from V and 3 bases from J, with 18 bases between. Germline values: CDR1 DFQATT, CDR2 SNEGSKA (reference sequence). The CDR3 has 15 amino acids. The CDR3 bases are TGCAGTGCCGAACCAGTTAGCGGTATCTACAATGAGCAGTTCTTC. Translation: CSAEPVSGIYNEQFF.

The chain links TRBV10-3 to TRBJ1-2; D might be TRBD1 (5 bases). Trimming shortened V by 8 bases and J by 6 bases, and 13 bases separated the two germline ends. The CDR3 is 12 amino acids. Germline V gene lookup returns CDR1 ENHRY and CDR2 SYGVKD. CDR3 sequence: CAISQGRDGYTF. The CDR3 DNA follows: TGTGCCATCTCCCAGGGTAGAGATGGCTACACCTTC.

This clonotype was seen ten or more times. V usage is TRBV20-1 and J usage is TRBJ2-7; D is ambiguous. The CDR3 loop spans 14 amino acids. The V gene lost 3 bases and the J gene lost 3 bases, with 15 bases spanning the gap. Germline lookup yields CDR1 DFQATT and CDR2 SNEGSKA (reference sequence). This chain's CDR3 is CSASVGPINYEQYF. The CDR3 coding sequence is TGCAGTGCTAGCGTCGGGCCAATAAACTACGAGCAGTACTTC.

This clonotype has just a few counts. CDR3 residues: CASSLPGGRGEQYF. The CDR3 DNA reads as TGTGCCAGCAGCCTCCCAGGGGGCCGGGGGGAGCAGTACTTC. This sequence joins TRBV5-4 and TRBJ2-7; TRBD1 agrees at 8 bases. The CDR3 is 14 amino acids. V dropped 4 bases and J dropped 7; count of bases not matched to a gene: 10. From germline, CDR1 is SGHNT and CDR2 YYREEE (reference sequence).

This chain joins TRBV5-6 and TRBJ1-1; a possible D gene is TRBD1 (6 bases). This CDR3 comprises 17 residues. Germline loops: CDR1 SGHDT, CDR2 YYEEEE. V was trimmed by 3 bases and J by 1 base, leaving 19 bases between them. CDR3 sequence: CASSSIVNRAGNTEAFF. CDR3 nucleotides: TGTGCCAGCAGCTCTATCGTTAACAGGGCAGGGAACACTGAAGCTTTCTTT.

The chain recombines TRBV6-5 with TRBJ1-5; 7 bases map to TRBD1. After removal of 0 bases from V and 5 bases from J, the junction contained 7 bases not matched to a gene. Germline V gene lookup returns CDR1 MNHEY and CDR2 SVGAGI. The CDR3 contains 16 residues. The CDR3 coding sequence is TGTGCCAGCAGTTACTCGAGGAGGGGGCCCTATCAGCCCCAGCATTTT. The encoded protein is CASSYSRRGPYQPQHF.

The V and J genes are TRBV5-1 and TRBJ2-7, with D maybe TRBD1 (6 bases). Germline V lookup: CDR1 SGHRS, CDR2 YFSETQ. The CDR3 is 14 amino acids. The ends were cut back, 0 bases at V and 2 bases at J, with 9 bases in the middle. The CDR3 reads CASSLEDSPYEQYF. Written as DNA, the CDR3 is TGCGCCAGCAGCTTGGAGGACAGTCCCTACGAGCAGTACTTC.